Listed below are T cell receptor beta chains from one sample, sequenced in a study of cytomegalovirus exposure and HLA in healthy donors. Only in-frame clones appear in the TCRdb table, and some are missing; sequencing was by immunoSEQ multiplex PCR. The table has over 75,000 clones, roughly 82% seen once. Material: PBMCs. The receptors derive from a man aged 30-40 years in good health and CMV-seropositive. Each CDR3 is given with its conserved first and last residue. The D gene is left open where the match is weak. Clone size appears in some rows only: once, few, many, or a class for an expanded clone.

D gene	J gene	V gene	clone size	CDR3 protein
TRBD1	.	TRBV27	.	CASRTTGTGVYEQYF
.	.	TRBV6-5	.	CASSEDRFGNEQYF
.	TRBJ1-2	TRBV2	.	CASSEGGGRDGYTF
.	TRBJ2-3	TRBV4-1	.	CASSERVLAMSTDTQYF
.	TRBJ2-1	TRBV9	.	CASSPPTYNEQFF
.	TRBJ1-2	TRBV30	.	CAWSAHIDSYGYTF
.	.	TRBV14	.	CASSQRGGGGYYEQYF
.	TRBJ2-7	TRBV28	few	CASSYADSPGLYEQYF
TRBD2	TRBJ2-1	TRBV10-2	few	CASSLTSGRGYEQFF
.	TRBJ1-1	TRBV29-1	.	CSGAGAAEAFF
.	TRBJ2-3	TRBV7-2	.	CASSRQTTDTQYF
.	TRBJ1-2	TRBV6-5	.	CASSYLPGGYGYTF
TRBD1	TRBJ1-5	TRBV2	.	CASRGDSLYQPQHF
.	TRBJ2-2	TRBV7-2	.	CASSSQGLPNTGELFF
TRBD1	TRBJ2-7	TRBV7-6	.	CASSQPTGGNAYEQYF
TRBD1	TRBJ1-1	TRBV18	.	CASSPRGQAMNTEAFF
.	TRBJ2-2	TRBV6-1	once	CASTEAGELFF
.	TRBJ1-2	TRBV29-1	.	CSGGLGELGGYTF
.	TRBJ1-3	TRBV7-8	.	CASSNRPAGGNTIYF
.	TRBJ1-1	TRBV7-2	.	CASSLVPGTEAFF
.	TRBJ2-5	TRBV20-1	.	CSARQLETQYF
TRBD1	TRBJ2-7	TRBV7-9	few	CASSEDRVPYEQYF
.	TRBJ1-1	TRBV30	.	CAWSHGQGNTEAFF
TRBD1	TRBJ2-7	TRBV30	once	CAWSTDRGHEQYF
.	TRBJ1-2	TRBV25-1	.	CASRAAGGKGSGYTF
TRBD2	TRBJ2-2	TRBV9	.	CASSPGLAGGPDTGELFF
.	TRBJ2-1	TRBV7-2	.	CASNPGGPQAGSVYNEQFF
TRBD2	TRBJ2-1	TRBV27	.	CASRKTSGRQFF
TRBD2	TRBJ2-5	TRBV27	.	CASSLSRLAGGLSETQYF
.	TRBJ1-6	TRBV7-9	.	CASSPLGGENSPLHF
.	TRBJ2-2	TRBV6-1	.	CASSEGRTGGGTGELFF
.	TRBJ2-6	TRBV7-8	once	CASSLNPRQLSSGANVLTF
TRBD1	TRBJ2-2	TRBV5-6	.	CASSSKGQGSTGELFF
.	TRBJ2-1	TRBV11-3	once	CASSRDGSEQFF
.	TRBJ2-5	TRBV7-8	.	CASSLWTDQETQYF
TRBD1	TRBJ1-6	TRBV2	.	CASRWDSGRGLPLHF
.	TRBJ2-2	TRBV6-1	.	CASSADRGWTGELFF
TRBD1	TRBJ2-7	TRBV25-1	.	CASAGTASYEQYF
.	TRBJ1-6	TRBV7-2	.	CASSFDSSYNSPLHF
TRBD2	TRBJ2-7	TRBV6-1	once	CASSELVSGSFYEQYF
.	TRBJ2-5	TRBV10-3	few	CAIRSDGGLQETQYF
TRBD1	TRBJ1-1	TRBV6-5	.	CASSDDRGEAFF
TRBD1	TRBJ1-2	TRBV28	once	CASSTQGEVYGYTF